The 18 T cell receptor beta chains given below trace back to one sample, sequenced in a study of blood T cells in healthy people across ages. Through a sample-barcoded 5' primer and a J-beta primer mix, a second PCR was run for about 6 to 11 cycles. TCRdb reprocessed the 5' RACE reads with MiXCR, giving one entry per CDR3 protein. The table lists some 1.5 million distinct CDR3 sequences, 28% of them singletons. Input material: blood. The receptors come from a woman aged 30 to 39 in good health.

This clonotype was observed at least ten times. The J gene is TRBJ2-7, the V gene TRBV7-2; D not certain. Trimming pared 4 bases from V and 2 bases from J, leaving 6 bases between. The CDR3 runs 12 residues. CDR1 and CDR2 from the germline V gene are SGHTA and FQGNSA. The DNA of the CDR3 is TGTGCCAGCAGCTCGTTTCCCTACGAGCAGTACTTC. Translating it yields CASSSFPYEQYF.

The chain recombines TRBV3-1 with TRBJ2-1, with 8 nucleotides matching TRBD1. In germline, CDR1 is LGHDT, CDR2 YNNKEL (reference sequence). V was clipped by 4 bases and J by 7 bases; unmatched bases: 9. The CDR3 is 15 residues long. Here the CDR3 reads CASSPSWTGRNEQFF. CDR3 coding DNA: TGTGCCAGCAGCCCGTCTTGGACAGGGCGAAATGAGCAGTTCTTC.

This clonotype has only a few counts. This may arise from a read error, as a much more abundant clone is one base away. The gene calls are TRBV11-2 and TRBJ2-1; D perhaps matches TRBD2 (5 bases). Germline V gene sequence: CDR1 SGHAT, CDR2 FQNNGV. The CDR3 is made up of 14 amino acids. Here the CDR3 reads CVSGERTGYNEQFF. The CDR3 bases are TGTGTCAGCGGCGAGCGCACGGGGTACAATGAGCAGTTCTTC.

V usage is TRBV15 and J usage is TRBJ1-5; D is ambiguous. V was clipped by 3 bases and J by 1 base, with 7 bases between them. The CDR3 consists of 14 residues. CDR1 and CDR2 (germline): LNHNV, YYDKDF (reference sequence). The CDR3 is CATSSAVSNQPQHF. The CDR3 region has the DNA TGTGCCACCAGCAGCGCAGTAAGCAATCAGCCCCAGCATTTT.

The chain recombines TRBV5-1 with TRBJ2-2; 10 positions agree with TRBD1. CDR3 size: 16 residues. After removal of 4 bases from V and 3 bases from J, the junction contained 6 bases not matched to a gene. CDR1 and CDR2 from the germline V gene are SGHRS and YFSETQ. The CDR3 nucleotides are TGCGCCAGCAGCCCGCCGGGACAGGGGCACACCGGGGAGCTGTTTTTT. Translating it yields CASSPPGQGHTGELFF.

Note on this clonotype: A read error may produce the germline difference seen at one junction end. The chain couples TRBV6-2 or TRBV6-3 to TRBJ2-7; 14 bases are shared with TRBD2. Germline V gene sequence: CDR1 MNHEY, CDR2 SVGEGT. The CDR3 is 17 amino acids. Here the CDR3 reads CASSYSGLAGGSYAQYF. CDR3 DNA sequence: TGTGCCAGCAGTTACAGTGGACTAGCGGGGGGATCCTACGCGCAGTACTTC.

There are a few counts of this clonotype. The chain carries TRBV5-1 and TRBJ1-1; unclear D gene. The CDR3 is 13 residues long. V gave up 0 bases and J gave up 8 bases, with 11 bases separating them. In germline, CDR1 is SGHRS, CDR2 YFSETQ. CDR3: CASSLVAGSEAFF. Written as DNA, the CDR3 is TGCGCCAGCAGCTTGGTGGCGGGAAGCGAAGCTTTCTTT.

The V call is TRBV7-2, the J call TRBJ1-2, with D unresolved. V was pared by 4 bases and J by 4 bases, with 10 bases between. The germline V gene has CDR1 SGHTA and CDR2 FQGNSA. The CDR3 is 13 amino acids. The CDR3 region is CASSSGRFYGYTF. The DNA of the CDR3 is TGTGCCAGCAGCTCTGGGAGGTTCTATGGCTACACCTTC. Full variable domain (rest looked up from reference TRBV7-2 and TRBJ1-2): GAGVSQSPSNKVTEKGKDVELRCDPISGHTALYWYRQSLGQGLEFLIYFQGNSAPDKSGLPSDRFSAERTGGSVSTLTIQRTQQEDSAVYLCASSSGRFYGYTFGSGTRLTVV.

This clonotype turned up a few times. The V gene is TRBV9, the J gene TRBJ1-2; 11 nucleotides align to TRBD1. Germline CDR1 reads SGDLS; CDR2 reads YYNGEE. With V trimmed by 0 bases and J by 3 bases, 1 base remained unmatched. The CDR3 extends over 15 amino acids. The CDR3 is CASSVGTGGDYGYTF. The CDR3 nucleotides are TGTGCCAGCAGCGTAGGGACAGGGGGCGACTATGGCTACACCTTC. Variable domain in full (rest from reference TRBV9 and TRBJ1-2): DSGVTQTPKHLITATGQRVTLRCSPRSGDLSVYWYQQSLDQGLQFLIQYYNGEERAKGNILERFSAQQFPDLHSELNLSSLELGDSALYFCASSVGTGGDYGYTFGSGTRLTVV.

J is TRBJ1-1 and V is TRBV9; D gene unclear. The CDR3 is made up of 12 amino acids. The germline CDR1 and CDR2 sequences are SGDLS and YYNGEE. The V end lost 4 bases, the J end lost 8 bases, and 12 bases lay between the germline ends. CDR3 residues: CASSTQDLEAFF. The CDR3 DNA sequence: TGTGCCAGCAGCACCCAGGATCTCGAAGCTTTCTTT.

Ten or more counts support this clonotype. The chain couples TRBV7-2 to TRBJ2-7, with TRBD2 matching 12 bases. The CDR3 consists of 15 residues. The germline gives CDR1 SGHTA, CDR2 FQGNSA. Losses at the gene ends were 5 bases for V and 6 bases for J; bases not matched to a gene: 8. This CDR3 is CASSQRLAGDPEQYF. CDR3 DNA: TGTGCCAGCAGCCAACGACTAGCGGGAGATCCCGAGCAGTACTTC.

This clonotype was observed a handful of times. In nucleotides, the CDR3 is TGTGCCAGCAGTTCTCTCCCACAGGTTGACGGCTACACCTTC. It yields the protein CASSSLPQVDGYTF. This chain links TRBV12-3 or TRBV12-4 with TRBJ1-2, with D possibly matching TRBD1 (5 bases). The CDR3 covers 14 residues. Deletions cut 4 bases from V and 8 bases from J, with 17 bases between.

This clonotype has just a few counts. The V gene is TRBV29-1, the J gene TRBJ1-1; 9 bases align to TRBD1. Germline V lookup: CDR1 SQVTM, CDR2 ANQGSEA. There are 14 residues in the CDR3. V gave up 7 bases and J gave up 6 bases; unmatched junction bases: 12. CDR3 amino acids: CSADFRQGGPEAFF. The CDR3 DNA is TGCAGCGCCGACTTCCGACAGGGGGGGCCTGAAGCTTTCTTT.

The rearrangement uses TRBV12-3 or TRBV12-4 and TRBJ2-7, with 7 bases identical to TRBD1. There are 15 residues in the CDR3. V lost 7 bases to trimming and J lost 2 bases; unmatched junction nucleotides: 11. The DNA of the CDR3 is TGTGCCAGCAACCCGACTGGGACAGTCCCCTACGAGCAGTACTTC. Protein: CASNPTGTVPYEQYF.

This chain joins TRBV29-1 and TRBJ1-4; weak D call: TRBD1 (6 bases). Deletions cut 5 bases from V and 8 bases from J, with 15 bases between. CDR1 is SQVTM, CDR2 ANQGSEA, per germline. This CDR3 contains 13 residues. The CDR3 region is CSVRGHADEKLFF. The CDR3 region has the DNA TGCAGCGTTCGGGGACACGCGGACGAAAAACTGTTTTTT.

This clonotype was seen at least ten times. The V and J genes are TRBV7-2 and TRBJ2-5, with 10 bases lining up with TRBD1. CDR1 and CDR2 from the germline V gene are SGHTA and FQGNSA. The CDR3 loop spans 16 amino acids. V lost 6 bases and J lost 4; bases outside the gene matches: 11. The CDR3 protein is CASSSGTGARGETQYF. The DNA for the CDR3 is TGTGCCAGCAGTTCCGGGACAGGGGCGAGGGGAGAGACCCAGTACTTC.

V gene TRBV6-2 or TRBV6-3 combines with J gene TRBJ1-1; D is unresolved. Looked up from germline, CDR1 is MNHEY and CDR2 is SVGEGT. The CDR3 has 11 residues. V was shortened by 4 bases and J by 10 bases, with 10 bases between the two germline ends. The CDR3 reads CASSSSGGAFF. Here the CDR3 DNA reads TGTGCCAGCAGTTCAAGTGGTGGAGCTTTCTTT.

This clonotype has just a few counts. The rearrangement joins TRBV27 to TRBJ2-3; no definite D call. Trimming shortened V by 2 bases and J by 2 bases, and 17 bases separated the two germline ends. The CDR3 contains 17 residues. Germline lookup yields CDR1 MNHEY and CDR2 SMNVEV (reference sequence). CDR3 in DNA: TGTGCCAGCAGTTTAAATCCCCGAGGCAGGTCCACAGATACGCAGTATTTT. Translated, it gives CASSLNPRGRSTDTQYF.